The entry that follows covers one TCR beta chain sequence. The data are from a study of shared clonotypes between healthy human individuals. Turning to the study itself: Researchers assigned three CD4 naive, three CD4 memory, two CD8 naive and one CD8 memory plate to each donor.

CDR3 length: 14 residues. The V gene's germline CDR1 is MNHEY and CDR2 SVGAGI. V was clipped by 6 bases and J by 4 bases, with 15 bases between them. TCRdb's table, derived via immunoSEQ multiplex PCR, lists solely in-frame clones and lacks some. This sample carries about 1.5 million clones, 95% to 97% of them seen once, and the ten largest clones take 1.2%. This sequence joins TRBV6-5 and TRBJ1-2; the D is unclear. The receptor comes from a man under 40 in good health. Material for sequencing was naive CD4+ T cells sorted from blood. Subset specified: CD45RA+ positively selected. In DNA, the CDR3 is TGTGCCAGCAGCAATGCCAGAGGTCCCTATGGCTACACCTTC. Its translation is CASSNARGPYGYTF.